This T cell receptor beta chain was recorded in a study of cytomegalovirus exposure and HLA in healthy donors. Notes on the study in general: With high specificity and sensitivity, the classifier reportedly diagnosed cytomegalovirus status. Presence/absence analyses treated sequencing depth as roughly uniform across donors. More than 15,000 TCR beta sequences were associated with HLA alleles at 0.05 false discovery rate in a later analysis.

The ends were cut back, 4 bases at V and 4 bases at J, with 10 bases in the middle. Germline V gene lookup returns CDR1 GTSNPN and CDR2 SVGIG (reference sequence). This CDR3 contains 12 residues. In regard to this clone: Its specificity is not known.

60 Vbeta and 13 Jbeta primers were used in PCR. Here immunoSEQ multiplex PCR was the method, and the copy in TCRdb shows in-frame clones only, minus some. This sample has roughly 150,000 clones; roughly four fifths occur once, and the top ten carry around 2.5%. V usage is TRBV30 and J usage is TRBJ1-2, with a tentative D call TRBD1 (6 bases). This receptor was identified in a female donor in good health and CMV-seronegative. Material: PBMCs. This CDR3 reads CAWTRQAYGYTF. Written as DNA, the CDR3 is TGTGCCTGGACGCGACAGGCCTATGGCTACACCTTC.